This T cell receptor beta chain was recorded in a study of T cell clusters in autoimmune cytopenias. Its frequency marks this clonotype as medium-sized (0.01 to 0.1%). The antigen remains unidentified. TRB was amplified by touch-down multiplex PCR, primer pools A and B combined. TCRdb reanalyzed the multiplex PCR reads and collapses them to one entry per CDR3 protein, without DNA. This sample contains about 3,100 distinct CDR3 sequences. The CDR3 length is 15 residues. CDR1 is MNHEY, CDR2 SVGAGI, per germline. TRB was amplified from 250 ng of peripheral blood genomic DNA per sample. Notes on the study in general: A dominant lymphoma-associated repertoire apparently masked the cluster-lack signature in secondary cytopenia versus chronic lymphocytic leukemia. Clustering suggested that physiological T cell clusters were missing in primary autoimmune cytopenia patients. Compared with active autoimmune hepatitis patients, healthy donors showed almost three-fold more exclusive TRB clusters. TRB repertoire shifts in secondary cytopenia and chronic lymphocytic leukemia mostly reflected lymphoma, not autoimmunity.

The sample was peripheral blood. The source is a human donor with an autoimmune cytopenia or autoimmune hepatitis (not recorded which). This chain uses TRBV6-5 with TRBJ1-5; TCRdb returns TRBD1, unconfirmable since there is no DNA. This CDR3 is CASSYSAAGDQPQHF.